The entry below gives a single TCR beta chain sequence along with its context. Its antigen remains unidentified. The CDR3 length is 13 residues. V was pared by 4 bases and J by 4 bases, with 8 bases between. Germline lookup yields CDR1 MNHNS and CDR2 SASEGT. Time point: week 35, safety follow-up. Vaccinated patients received 300 ug of mutant IDH1 20-mer peptide per dose, with topical imiquimod. This entry comes from a study of a mutant IDH1 vaccine in newly diagnosed glioma. Clones were sequenced by immunoSEQ multiplex PCR, and TCRdb holds only the in-frame ones, with some missing. The table has tens of thousands of clones, roughly 71% seen once.

The sequencing here drew on PBMCs, taken from a glioma patient whose treatment included an IDH1 peptide vaccine. The clonotype comes from a man aged 50 to 60 with glioma. The V call is TRBV6-1, the J call TRBJ1-5, with a weak D call TRBD1 (5 bases). This CDR3 reads CASSAGRNQPQHF. The CDR3 nucleotides are TGTGCCAGCAGTGCAGGGCGTAATCAGCCCCAGCATTTT.